This T cell receptor beta chain was retrieved from a study of blood T cell repertoires in COVID-19 (TCRdb year 2020). For context, the study as a whole: Samples covering the acute and convalescent phases of COVID-19 were provided by collaborators in the United States, Italy and Spain. The samples were drawn from the first 160 participants of the ongoing ImmuneRACE study and from 950 to 1,500 subjects provided by 6 global collaborators. The dataset comprised deeply sampled blood TCRbeta repertoires from subjects exposed to, actively infected with, or recovered from COVID-19. Nearly every sample came with metadata listing a de-identified subject ID, COVID-19 status, age in years and sex. The prospective study material was composed of cDNA or gDNA derived from T cells, B-cell-depleted T cells, or PBMCs. A freely available public database, intended as a resource for researchers studying the immune response to SARS-CoV-2, is where the repertoires were released. Where available, HLA class I and class II types were taken from metadata supplied by the sample provider and were not determined by assay-based typing. Paper-wide results and their limitations: Clinical and demographic metadata were provided uncurated, with the amount varying by source and participant.

Collaborating institutions collected whole blood in K2EDTA tubes following their own protocols. For TCRbeta analysis, collaborators shipped samples as frozen whole blood, isolated PBMCs, or DNA extracted from either of those sample types. Notes on this clone: This clone's antigen is unknown. No base qualities exist here, and no much larger clone lies one base off it.

V is pared back by 2 bases and J by 5 bases, with 6 bases lying between the germline termini. CDR1 and CDR2, looked up from the germline V gene, are KGHSH and LQKENI. The CDR3 holds 13 amino acids from the cysteine to the phenylalanine. The read is trimmed to its CDR3 DNA, 39 bases read in frame from base 1. The immunoSEQ Assay, a bias-controlled multiplex PCR, was used to amplify TCRbeta CDR3 regions from genomic DNA. The original pipeline was this. Nucleated cell counts per sample were estimated from amplification of reference gene primers within the assay. To quantify the absolute abundance of each unique TCRbeta CDR3 rearrangement, sequence reads were collapsed and filtered. For each sample, productive Simpson clonality was calculated by taking the square root of Simpson's diversity index across productive rearrangements. Here the immuneACCESS table is served through TCRdb, limited to in-frame sequences with V and J called. Missing clones are a known gap in these copies; in checked studies unresolved V genes cover under half, and the rest lacks a known reason. The V and J calls and clone size are taken from that table; D and trimming were inferred from the DNA. The sample includes 70,000 or so clones, with 80% to 85% observed a single time. 9% to 10% of the sample lies in the top ten.

The TCR comes from a woman over 75 with acute or convalescent COVID-19. The source material was peripheral blood. The chain employs TRBV18 and TRBJ2-2, with the D gene not confidently named. The nucleotide sequence is TGTGCCAGCTCACCAGAGATAACCGGGGAGCTGTTTTTT. It translates to CASSPEITGELFF.